These T cell receptor beta chains were read from a single sample in a study of shared clonotypes between healthy human individuals. The table came from immunoSEQ multiplex PCR; TCRdb's copy has only in-frame clones and leaves some out. The repertoire has around 1.4 million clones, 98% of them found once; the top ten carry about 0.35%. The sample was naive CD4+ T cells sorted from blood. Receptors were obtained from a man aged 30-40 years in good health. Each CDR3 is given with its conserved first and last residue. A D gene is named only where the DNA matches it firmly. Size values are once, few and many counts, or a class for expanded clones, and some rows have none.

>TRBV29-1|-|once|TRBJ1-5
CSVEGERTARF
TGCAGCGTAGAGGGGGAAAGGACAGCGCGTTTT
>TRBV7-8|-|-|TRBJ1-2
CASSSSWTDYGYTF
TGTGCCAGCAGCAGCAGCTGGACAGATTATGGCTACACCTTC
>TRBV5-4|-|-|TRBJ2-7
CASSSPSQGRNYEQYF
TGTGCCAGCAGCTCGCCCTCCCAGGGACGTAACTACGAGCAGTACTTC
>TRBV27|-|-|TRBJ2-2
CASSPPGNTGELFF
TGTGCCAGCAGCCCTCCGGGGAACACCGGGGAGCTGTTTTTT
>TRBV19|-|-|TRBJ1-1
CASSARNRVVTEAFF
TGTGCCAGTAGTGCGCGGAACAGGGTTGTGACTGAAGCTTTCTTT
>TRBV11-2|-|-|TRBJ2-1
CASSHNNEQFF
TGTGCCAGCAGCCATAACAATGAGCAGTTCTTC
>TRBV6-5|-|-|TRBJ2-7
CASSYSTGLEQYF
TGTGCCAGCAGTTACTCGACCGGGCTCGAGCAGTACTTC
>TRBV20-1|-|-|TRBJ2-3
CSARGRDTQYF
TGCAGTGCTAGGGGAAGAGATACGCAGTATTTT
>TRBV28|-|-|TRBJ1-2
CASNRLNGYTF
TGTGCCAGCAACCGTTTGAATGGCTACACCTTC
>TRBV19|-|-|TRBJ2-1
CASSISSSLRLYNEQFF
TGTGCCAGTAGTATATCTAGCTCCCTTCGCCTGTACAATGAGCAGTTCTTC
>TRBV7-2|-|few|TRBJ2-1
CASSYYNEQFF
TGTGCCAGCAGCTACTACAATGAGCAGTTCTTC
>TRBV7-3|-|-|TRBJ2-1
CASSLLGQYNEQFF
TGTGCCAGCAGCTTATTAGGCCAGTACAATGAGCAGTTCTTC
>TRBV28|-|once|TRBJ1-5
CATGLQGNHQPQHF
TGTGCCACCGGCCTCCAGGGAAATCATCAGCCCCAGCATTTT
>TRBV7-2|-|-|TRBJ1-1
CASSLVGSGNTEAFF
TGTGCCAGCAGCTTAGTAGGTTCGGGGAATACTGAAGCTTTCTTT
>TRBV9|TRBD2|-|TRBJ2-1
CASSAWGLADNEQFF
TGTGCCAGCAGCGCCTGGGGACTAGCGGACAATGAGCAGTTCTTC
>TRBV11-2|-|-|TRBJ1-3
CASSLDPGAGNTIYF
TGTGCCAGCAGCTTGGATCCAGGGGCTGGAAACACCATATATTTT
>TRBV19|-|-|TRBJ2-2
CASTGVGGELFF
TGTGCCAGTACGGGAGTGGGCGGGGAGCTGTTTTTT
>TRBV10-3|TRBD2|-|TRBJ2-7
CAISESRKGLVSYEQYF
TGTGCCATCAGTGAGTCAAGGAAGGGACTAGTATCCTACGAGCAGTACTTC
>TRBV5-4|TRBD2|-|TRBJ2-3
CASSLVTSGSTPTDTQYF
TGTGCCAGCAGCTTGGTAACTAGCGGTTCGACCCCGACAGATACGCAGTATTTT
>TRBV19|TRBD2|-|TRBJ2-1
CASSILGGSSYNEQFF
TGTGCCAGTAGTATCTTGGGCGGGAGCTCCTACAATGAGCAGTTCTTC
>TRBV6-1|-|-|TRBJ2-7
CASRRGENYEQYF
TGTGCCAGCAGACGGGGCGAAAACTACGAGCAGTACTTC
>TRBV28|-|-|TRBJ1-5
CASSFGGKPQHF
TGTGCCAGCAGTTTTGGGGGAAAGCCCCAGCATTTT
>TRBV4-1|-|-|TRBJ2-3
CASSHRTEGGTDTQYF
TGCGCCAGCAGCCATCGGACAGAGGGGGGCACAGATACGCAGTATTTT
>TRBV29-1|TRBD1|-|TRBJ2-1
CSVDSGQRDLDEQFF
TGCAGCGTTGACTCGGGACAGAGGGACCTTGATGAGCAGTTCTTC
>TRBV15|-|-|TRBJ2-2
CATSRDTGELFF
TGTGCCACCAGCAGGGATACCGGGGAGCTGTTTTTT
>TRBV9|-|-|TRBJ2-2
CASSVQSSPLTGELFF
TGTGCCAGCAGCGTACAGAGCTCCCCCCTCACCGGGGAGCTGTTTTTT
>TRBV4-1|TRBD2|-|TRBJ2-1
CASSQPTSGRARDEQFF
TGCGCCAGCAGCCAACCTACGAGCGGGAGGGCTCGGGATGAGCAGTTCTTC
>TRBV1|-|once|TRBJ2-3
CTSSHPPERGSDTQYF
TGCACCAGCAGCCATCCTCCGGAGAGGGGTTCTGATACGCAGTATTTT
>TRBV5-1|TRBD2|-|TRBJ2-1
CASSLESGIRNEQFF
TGCGCCAGCAGCTTGGAGAGCGGGATTCGCAATGAGCAGTTCTTC
>TRBV28|-|-|TRBJ2-5
CASSFPRPGQETQYF
TGTGCCAGCAGTTTTCCCCGTCCCGGGCAAGAGACCCAGTACTTC
>TRBV7-9|-|-|TRBJ2-3
CASSLVWGVYSTDTQYF
TGTGCCAGCAGCTTAGTTTGGGGGGTTTATAGCACAGATACGCAGTATTTT
>TRBV11-3|-|-|TRBJ2-5
CASSRRVQETQYF
TGTGCCAGCAGCCGTCGAGTCCAAGAGACCCAGTACTTC
>TRBV4-2|-|-|TRBJ2-1
CASSQGRLRGDEQFF
TGTGCCAGCAGCCAAGGCCGTCTTCGGGGCGATGAGCAGTTCTTC
>TRBV5-1|-|once|TRBJ1-1
CASSLAQGPSEAFF
TGCGCCAGCAGCTTGGCCCAGGGCCCCTCTGAAGCTTTCTTT
>TRBV19|-|-|TRBJ1-2
CASKRQPTDNYGYTF
TGTGCCAGTAAACGGCAGCCGACTGATAACTATGGCTACACCTTC
>TRBV6-6|-|-|TRBJ1-5
CASTFGGGQPQHF
TGTGCCAGCACCTTCGGGGGGGGTCAGCCCCAGCATTTT
>TRBV7-7|TRBD2|-|TRBJ2-1
CASSRGLAGYNEQFF
TGTGCCAGCAGCCGGGGACTAGCGGGGTACAATGAGCAGTTCTTC
>TRBV11-1|-|-|TRBJ1-2
CASSLTQGRDGYTF
TGTGCCAGCAGCCTAACCCAGGGACGCGATGGCTACACCTTC
>TRBV28|-|-|TRBJ1-1
CASSLSRIEAFF
TGTGCCAGCAGTTTATCCAGGATTGAAGCTTTCTTT
>TRBV5-6|TRBD1|-|TRBJ2-2
CATRRDRVAGELFF
TGTGCCACCAGACGGGACAGGGTTGCCGGGGAGCTGTTTTTT
>TRBV29-1|TRBD1|-|TRBJ2-7
CSVELDRHYEQYF
TGCAGCGTTGAACTGGACAGGCACTACGAGCAGTACTTC
>TRBV11-2|TRBD2|-|TRBJ2-3
CASTGLAGIKTDTQYF
TGTGCCAGTACGGGACTAGCGGGAATCAAAACAGATACGCAGTATTTT
>TRBV10-3|TRBD2|-|TRBJ2-1
CATSSGIIYNEQFF
TGTGCCACCTCTAGCGGAATCATCTACAATGAGCAGTTCTTC
>TRBV7-2|-|-|TRBJ2-5
CASSLTRGNVETQYF
TGTGCCAGCAGCTTAACACGAGGCAACGTGGAGACCCAGTACTTC
>TRBV19|TRBD1|-|TRBJ2-7
CASSTGQGASLGYEQYF
TGTGCCAGTAGTACGGGACAGGGTGCATCGCTAGGCTACGAGCAGTACTTC
>TRBV5-1|TRBD1|-|TRBJ1-4
CASSRMGDRDEKLFF
TGCGCCAGCAGCCGAATGGGGGACAGGGATGAAAAACTGTTTTTT
>TRBV18|TRBD1|-|TRBJ1-4
CASSRDRSNEKLFF
TGTGCCAGCTCACGGGACAGGTCTAATGAAAAACTGTTTTTT
>TRBV11-2|TRBD2|-|TRBJ2-7
CASSLVGGTSGRGQYF
TGTGCCAGCAGCCTCGTGGGGGGGACTAGCGGGCGTGGGCAGTACTTC
>TRBV2|-|-|TRBJ1-3
CASSDRQFSGNTIYF
TGTGCCAGCAGTGATAGACAGTTCTCTGGAAACACCATATATTTT
>TRBV18|-|-|TRBJ1-1
CASSPFSEPQNTEAFF
TGTGCCAGCTCACCATTCTCGGAGCCCCAGAACACTGAAGCTTTCTTT
>TRBV6-5|-|-|TRBJ1-1
CASSRRGEGEAFF
TGTGCCAGCAGCCGCAGGGGAGAAGGAGAAGCTTTCTTT
>TRBV7-7|-|once|TRBJ2-1
CASSFAGTHEQFF
TGTGCCAGCAGCTTTGCCGGCACCCATGAGCAGTTCTTC
>TRBV7-3|TRBD2|-|TRBJ2-6
CASSPGTSALSGANVLTF
TGTGCCAGCAGCCCAGGGACTAGCGCCCTCTCTGGGGCCAACGTCCTGACTTTC
>TRBV28|-|once|TRBJ2-5
CASSSPGEQETQYF
TGTGCCAGCAGTTCCCCTGGGGAACAAGAGACCCAGTACTTC
>TRBV2|TRBD1|-|TRBJ1-2
CASSERRGQGTGYTF
TGTGCCAGCAGTGAACGGCGAGGACAGGGGACAGGCTACACCTTC